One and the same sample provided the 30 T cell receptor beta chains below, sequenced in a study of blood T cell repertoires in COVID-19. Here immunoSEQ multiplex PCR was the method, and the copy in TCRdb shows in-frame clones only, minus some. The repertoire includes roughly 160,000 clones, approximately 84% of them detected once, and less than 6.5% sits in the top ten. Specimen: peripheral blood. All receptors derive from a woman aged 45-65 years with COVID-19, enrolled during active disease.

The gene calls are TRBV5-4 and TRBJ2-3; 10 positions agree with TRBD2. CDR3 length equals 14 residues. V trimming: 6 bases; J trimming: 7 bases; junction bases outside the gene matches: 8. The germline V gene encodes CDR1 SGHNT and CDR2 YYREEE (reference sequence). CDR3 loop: CASTVSGGHYTQYF. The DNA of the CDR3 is TGTGCCAGCACTGTTAGCGGGGGGCACTATACGCAGTATTTT.

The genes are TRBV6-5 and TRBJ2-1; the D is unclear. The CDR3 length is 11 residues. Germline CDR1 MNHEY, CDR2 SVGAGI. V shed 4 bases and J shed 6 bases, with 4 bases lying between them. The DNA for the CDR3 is TGTGCCAGCAGTTGGAGCAATGAGCAGTTCTTC. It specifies CASSWSNEQFF.

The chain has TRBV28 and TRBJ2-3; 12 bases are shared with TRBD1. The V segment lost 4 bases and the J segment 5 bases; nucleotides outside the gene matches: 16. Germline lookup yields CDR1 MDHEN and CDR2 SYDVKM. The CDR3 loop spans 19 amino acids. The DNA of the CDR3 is TGTGCCAGCAGTTCGCCAAGTTTCGGGACAGGGGGCGCCGGAGATACGCAGTATTTT. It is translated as CASSSPSFGTGGAGDTQYF. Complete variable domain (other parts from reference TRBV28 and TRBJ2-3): DVKVTQSSRYLVKRTGEKVFLECVQDMDHENMFWYRQDPGLGLRLIYFSYDVKMKEKGDIPEGYSVSREKKERFSLILESASTNQTSMYLCASSSPSFGTGGAGDTQYFGPGTRLTVL.

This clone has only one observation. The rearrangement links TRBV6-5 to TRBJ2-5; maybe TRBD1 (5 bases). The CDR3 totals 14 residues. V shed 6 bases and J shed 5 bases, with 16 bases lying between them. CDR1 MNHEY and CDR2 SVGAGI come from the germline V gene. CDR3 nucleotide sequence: TGTGCCAGCAGCTTCGCAGGGCCCCCGGAGACCCAGTACTTC. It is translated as CASSFAGPPETQYF.

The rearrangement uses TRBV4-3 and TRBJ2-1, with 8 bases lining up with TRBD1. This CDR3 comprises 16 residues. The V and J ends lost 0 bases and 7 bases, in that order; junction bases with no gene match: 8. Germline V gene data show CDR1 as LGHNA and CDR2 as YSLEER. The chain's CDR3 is CASSQDSSDRVNEQFF. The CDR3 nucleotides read TGCGCCAGCAGCCAAGATTCTTCGGACAGGGTTAATGAGCAGTTCTTC.

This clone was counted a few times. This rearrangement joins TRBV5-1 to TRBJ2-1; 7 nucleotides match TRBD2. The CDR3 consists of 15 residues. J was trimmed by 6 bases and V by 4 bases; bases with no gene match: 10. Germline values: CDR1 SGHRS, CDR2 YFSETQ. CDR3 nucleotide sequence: TGCGCCAGCAGCGTCCGGGACTATGTCGGCAATGAGCAGTTCTTC. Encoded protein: CASSVRDYVGNEQFF.

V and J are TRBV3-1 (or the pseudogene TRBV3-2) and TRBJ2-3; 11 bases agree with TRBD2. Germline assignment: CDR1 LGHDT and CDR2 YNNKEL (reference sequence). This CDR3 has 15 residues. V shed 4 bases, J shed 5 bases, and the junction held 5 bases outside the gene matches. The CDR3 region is CASSPSGGRGDTQYF. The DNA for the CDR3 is TGTGCCAGCAGCCCTAGCGGGGGGCGTGGAGATACGCAGTATTTT.

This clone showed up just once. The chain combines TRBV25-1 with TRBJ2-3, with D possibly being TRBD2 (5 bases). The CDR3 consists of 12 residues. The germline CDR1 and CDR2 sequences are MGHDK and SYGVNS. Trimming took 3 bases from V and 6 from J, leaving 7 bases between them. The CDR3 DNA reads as TGTGCCAGCAGTGATTCGGGGGATACGCAGTATTTT. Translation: CASSDSGDTQYF.

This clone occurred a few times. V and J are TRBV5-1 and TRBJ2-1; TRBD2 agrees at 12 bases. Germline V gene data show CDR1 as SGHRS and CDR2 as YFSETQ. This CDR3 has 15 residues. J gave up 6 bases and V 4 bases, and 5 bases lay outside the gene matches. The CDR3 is CASSLRTSGVNEQFF. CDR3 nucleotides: TGCGCCAGCAGCCTTAGGACTAGCGGGGTCAATGAGCAGTTCTTC.

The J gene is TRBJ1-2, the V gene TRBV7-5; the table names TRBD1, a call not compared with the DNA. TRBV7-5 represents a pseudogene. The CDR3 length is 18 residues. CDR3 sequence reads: CARSLAPGTGGRSYGYTF. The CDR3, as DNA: TGTGCCAGAAGCTTAGCTCCCGGGACAGGGGGCAGGAGCTATGGCTACACCTTC.

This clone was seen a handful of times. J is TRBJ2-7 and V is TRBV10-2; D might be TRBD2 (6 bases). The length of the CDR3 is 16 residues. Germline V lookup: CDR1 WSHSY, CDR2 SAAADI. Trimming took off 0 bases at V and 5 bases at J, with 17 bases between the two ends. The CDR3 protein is CASSESAAMGGDEQYF. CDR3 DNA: TGCGCCAGCAGTGAGTCGGCAGCTATGGGGGGAGACGAGCAGTACTTC.

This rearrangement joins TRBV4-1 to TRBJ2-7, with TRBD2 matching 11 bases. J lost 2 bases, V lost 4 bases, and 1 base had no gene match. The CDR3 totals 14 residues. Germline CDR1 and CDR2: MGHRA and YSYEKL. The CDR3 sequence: CASSPGLAAYEQYF. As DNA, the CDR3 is TGCGCCAGCAGCCCGGGACTAGCGGCCTACGAGCAGTACTTC.

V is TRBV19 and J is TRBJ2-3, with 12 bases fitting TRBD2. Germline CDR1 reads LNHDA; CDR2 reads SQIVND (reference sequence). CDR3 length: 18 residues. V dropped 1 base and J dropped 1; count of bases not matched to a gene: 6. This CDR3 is CASSIGLAGGARTDTQYF. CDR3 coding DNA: TGTGCCAGTAGTATAGGCCTAGCGGGGGGGGCTCGCACAGATACGCAGTATTTT. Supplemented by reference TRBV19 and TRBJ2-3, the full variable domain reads DGGITQSPKYLFRKEGQNVTLSCEQNLNHDAMYWYRQDPGQGLRLIYYSQIVNDFQKGDIAEGYSVSREKKESFPLTVTSAQKNPTAFYLCASSIGLAGGARTDTQYFGPGTRLTVL.

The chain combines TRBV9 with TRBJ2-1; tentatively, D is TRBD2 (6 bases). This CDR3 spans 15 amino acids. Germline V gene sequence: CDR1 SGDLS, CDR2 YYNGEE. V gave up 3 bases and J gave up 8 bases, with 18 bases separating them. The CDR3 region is CASSESGLIVDEQFF. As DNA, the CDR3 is TGTGCCAGCAGCGAATCGGGACTTATAGTCGATGAGCAGTTCTTC.

CDR3 sequence reads: CASSGGDWIYFDTQYF. The CDR3 nucleotides are TGTGCCAGTAGCGGGGGGGACTGGATTTACTTTGATACGCAGTATTTT. V gene TRBV19 combines with J gene TRBJ2-3; 8 nucleotides agree with TRBD2. Germline loops: CDR1 LNHDA, CDR2 SQIVND (reference sequence). The junction had 14 bases not matched to a gene; V was cut back by 6 bases and J by 6 bases. CDR3 length equals 16 residues.

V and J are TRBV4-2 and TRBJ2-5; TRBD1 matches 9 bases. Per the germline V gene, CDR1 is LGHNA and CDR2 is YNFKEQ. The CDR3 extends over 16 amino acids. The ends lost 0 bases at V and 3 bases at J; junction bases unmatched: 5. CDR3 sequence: CASSQEGTGKKETQYF. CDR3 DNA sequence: TGTGCCAGCAGCCAAGAGGGGACAGGGAAAAAAGAGACCCAGTACTTC.

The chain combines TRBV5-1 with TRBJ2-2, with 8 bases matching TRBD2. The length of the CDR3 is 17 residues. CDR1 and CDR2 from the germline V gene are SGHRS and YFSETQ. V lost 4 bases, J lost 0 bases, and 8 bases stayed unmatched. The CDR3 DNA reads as TGCGCCAGCAGCCCGCCTACCGGGGGGGCGAACACCGGGGAGCTGTTTTTT. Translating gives CASSPPTGGANTGELFF.

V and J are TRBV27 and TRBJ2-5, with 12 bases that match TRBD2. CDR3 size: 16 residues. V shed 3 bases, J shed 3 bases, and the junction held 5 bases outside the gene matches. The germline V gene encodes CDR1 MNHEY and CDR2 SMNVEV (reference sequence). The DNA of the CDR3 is TGTGCCAGCAGTTTCTTGGCTAGCGGGGGGGAAGAGACCCAGTACTTC. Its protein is CASSFLASGGEETQYF.

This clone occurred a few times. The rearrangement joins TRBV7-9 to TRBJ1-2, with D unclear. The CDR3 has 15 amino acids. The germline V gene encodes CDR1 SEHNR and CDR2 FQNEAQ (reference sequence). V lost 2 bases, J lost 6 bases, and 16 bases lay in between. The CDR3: CASSLQVPEVDGYTF. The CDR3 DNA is TGTGCCAGCAGCTTACAGGTCCCGGAGGTCGATGGCTACACCTTC.

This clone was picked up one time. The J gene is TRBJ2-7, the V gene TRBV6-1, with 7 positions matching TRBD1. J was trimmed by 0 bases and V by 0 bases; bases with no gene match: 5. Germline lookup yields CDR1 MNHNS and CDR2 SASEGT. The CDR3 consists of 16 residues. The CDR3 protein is CASSEAGGFSSYEQYF. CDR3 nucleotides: TGTGCCAGCAGTGAAGCAGGGGGCTTCAGCTCCTACGAGCAGTACTTC.

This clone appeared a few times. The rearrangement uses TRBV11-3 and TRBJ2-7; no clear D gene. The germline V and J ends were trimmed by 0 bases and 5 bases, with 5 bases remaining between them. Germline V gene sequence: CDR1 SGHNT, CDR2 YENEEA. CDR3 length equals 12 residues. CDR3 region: CASSLERNEQYF. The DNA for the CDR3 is TGTGCCAGCAGCTTAGAGCGGAACGAGCAGTACTTC.

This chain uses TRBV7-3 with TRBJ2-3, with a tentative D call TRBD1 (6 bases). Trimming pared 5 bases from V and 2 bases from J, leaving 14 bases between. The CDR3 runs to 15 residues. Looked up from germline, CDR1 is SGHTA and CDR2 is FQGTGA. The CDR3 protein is CASSRGTYDTDTQYF. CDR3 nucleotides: TGTGCCAGCAGCCGAGGGACATATGACACAGATACGCAGTATTTT.

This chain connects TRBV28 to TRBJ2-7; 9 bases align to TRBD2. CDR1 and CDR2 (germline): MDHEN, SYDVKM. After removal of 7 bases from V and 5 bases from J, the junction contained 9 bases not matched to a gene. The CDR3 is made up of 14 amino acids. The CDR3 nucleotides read TGTGCCAGCACACAACCTGGCGGGGGGGACGAGCAGTACTTC. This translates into CASTQPGGGDEQYF. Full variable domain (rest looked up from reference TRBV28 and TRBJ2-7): DVKVTQSSRYLVKRTGEKVFLECVQDMDHENMFWYRQDPGLGLRLIYFSYDVKMKEKGDIPEGYSVSREKKERFSLILESASTNQTSMYLCASTQPGGGDEQYFGPGTRLTVT.

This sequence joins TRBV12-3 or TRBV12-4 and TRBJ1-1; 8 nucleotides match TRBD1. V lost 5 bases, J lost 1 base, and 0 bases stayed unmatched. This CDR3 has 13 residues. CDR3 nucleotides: TGTGCCAGCAGTGGACAGGGGAACACTGAAGCTTTCTTT. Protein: CASSGQGNTEAFF.

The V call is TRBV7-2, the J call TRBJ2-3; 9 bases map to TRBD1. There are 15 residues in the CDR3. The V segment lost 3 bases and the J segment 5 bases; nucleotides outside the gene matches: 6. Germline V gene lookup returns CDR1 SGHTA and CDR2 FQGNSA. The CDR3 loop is CASSLGQGMGDTQYF. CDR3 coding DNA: TGTGCCAGCAGCTTGGGACAGGGTATGGGAGATACGCAGTATTTT.

For the CDR3, the DNA is TGTGCCAGCAGCCCCCAGTCTGGTGGGACAGGCTCCAATGAGCAGTTCTTC. This codes for CASSPQSGGTGSNEQFF. The chain carries TRBV6-4 and TRBJ2-1; 8 nucleotides match TRBD1. V gave up 6 bases and J gave up 6 bases; unmatched junction bases: 16. Germline CDR1 MRHNA, CDR2 SNTAGT. The CDR3 loop spans 17 amino acids.

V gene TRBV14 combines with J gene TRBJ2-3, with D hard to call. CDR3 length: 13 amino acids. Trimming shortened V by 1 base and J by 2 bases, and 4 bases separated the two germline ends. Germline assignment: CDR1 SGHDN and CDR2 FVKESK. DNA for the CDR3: TGTGCCAGCAGCCAAGGAGCCACAGATACGCAGTATTTT. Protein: CASSQGATDTQYF.

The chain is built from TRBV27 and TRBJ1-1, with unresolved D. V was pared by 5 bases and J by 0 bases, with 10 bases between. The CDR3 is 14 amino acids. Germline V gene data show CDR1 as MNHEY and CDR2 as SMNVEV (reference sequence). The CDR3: CASSQDYMNTEAFF. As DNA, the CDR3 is TGTGCCAGCAGTCAGGACTACATGAACACTGAAGCTTTCTTT.

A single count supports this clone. CDR3 protein: CASSAELVGGELFF. DNA of the CDR3: TGTGCCAGCAGTGCCGAGCTAGTCGGCGGGGAGCTGTTTTTT. The chain employs TRBV2 and TRBJ2-2; D gene unclear. Germline V CDR1 and CDR2: SNHLY, FYNNEI. V dropped 4 bases and J dropped 7 bases, with 13 bases sitting between them. The CDR3 has 14 amino acids. Full variable domain (remainder filled in from reference TRBV2 and TRBJ2-2): EPEVTQTPSHQVTQMGQEVILRCVPISNHLYFYWYRQILGQKVEFLVSFYNNEISEKSEIFDDQFSVERPDGSNFTLKIRSTKLEDSAMYFCASSAELVGGELFFGEGSRLTVL.

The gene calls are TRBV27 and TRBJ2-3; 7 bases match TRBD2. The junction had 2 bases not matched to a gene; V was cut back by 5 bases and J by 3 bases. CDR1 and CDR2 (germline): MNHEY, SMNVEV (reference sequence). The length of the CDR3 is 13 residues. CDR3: CASSRRGTDTQYF. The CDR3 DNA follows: TGTGCCAGCAGTAGGCGGGGGACAGATACGCAGTATTTT.